The rows below give T cell receptor beta chains drawn from one sample of a study of PD-L1 blockade in urothelial cancer. TCRdb keeps only in-frame clones here, not all; method: immunoSEQ multiplex PCR. The sample contains 85,000 to 95,000 clones, 90% of which appear only once. This material consisted of PBMCs, taken around atezolizumab (anti-PD-L1) treatment. Receptors were obtained from a man between 60 and 75 years old with urothelial cancer. Each CDR3 is given without its conserved first and last residue.

J	V	CDR3
TRBJ2-1	TRBV2	ASNLGGDYWF
TRBJ1-3	TRBV4-1	ASSQVGRTGGRENTIY
TRBJ2-3	TRBV7-3	ASSSGVQHTDTQY
TRBJ1-6	TRBV6-1	ATSRDGLNSPLH
TRBJ2-3	TRBV14	ASSPEERAGGPDTQY
TRBJ1-6	TRBV6-1	ASTPGTDNSPLH
TRBJ2-3	TRBV4-3	ASSPNVQGLVQY
TRBJ2-1	TRBV4-3	ASSQAYGSSYNEQF
TRBJ2-1	TRBV2	ASRSGGASNEQF
TRBJ2-6	TRBV7-3	ASSSRSYSGANVLT
TRBJ2-2	TRBV7-9	ASSPNTGELF
TRBJ2-5	TRBV7-3	ASSPELAGESKTQY
TRBJ2-7	TRBV7-2	ASSPNIWGLSYEQY
TRBJ2-7	TRBV6-5	ASSRNAGGLYEQY
TRBJ2-7	TRBV28	ASSSTGGSSYEQY
TRBJ2-7	TRBV6-5	ASRSSGDYEQY
TRBJ2-5	TRBV29-1	SVAQGSLLQETQY
TRBJ1-1	TRBV7-8	ASSLQLSNTEAF
TRBJ1-2	TRBV2	ASSDRTAIYGYT
TRBJ2-2	TRBV5-1	ASSSAGGFPGELF
TRBJ2-7	TRBV11-2	ASSLLTTGFGEQY
TRBJ2-5	TRBV5-1	ASSFGQGETQY
TRBJ1-1	TRBV4-1	ASSQDRQGVAF
TRBJ2-1	TRBV4-3	ASSQVATGDSYNEQF